The source of this T cell receptor (beta chain) is a study of blood T cell repertoires in COVID-19. Study at large: The origin of the acute and convalescent COVID-19 samples was the United States, Italy and Spain. The analysed material was cDNA or gDNA that came from T cells, B-cell-depleted T cells, or PBMCs.

Clones were sequenced by immunoSEQ multiplex PCR, and TCRdb holds only the in-frame ones, with some missing. The sample has approximately 89,000 clones, approximately 80% seen once. The trim removed 2 bases at V and 0 bases at J, leaving 22 bases unmatched. This CDR3 comprises 22 residues. Sequencing was carried out using peripheral blood. The receptor was derived from a woman aged 70-85 years with active or convalescent COVID-19. This chain links TRBV23-1 with TRBJ2-3; 8 bases align to TRBD1. TRBV23-1 is placed among ORFs of uncertain function. In nucleotides, the CDR3 is TGCGCCAGCAGTCAAACCGGGACAGGTGCCCAAAGAAGCCCAGCTAGCACAGATACGCAGTATTTT. It translates to CASSQTGTGAQRSPASTDTQYF.